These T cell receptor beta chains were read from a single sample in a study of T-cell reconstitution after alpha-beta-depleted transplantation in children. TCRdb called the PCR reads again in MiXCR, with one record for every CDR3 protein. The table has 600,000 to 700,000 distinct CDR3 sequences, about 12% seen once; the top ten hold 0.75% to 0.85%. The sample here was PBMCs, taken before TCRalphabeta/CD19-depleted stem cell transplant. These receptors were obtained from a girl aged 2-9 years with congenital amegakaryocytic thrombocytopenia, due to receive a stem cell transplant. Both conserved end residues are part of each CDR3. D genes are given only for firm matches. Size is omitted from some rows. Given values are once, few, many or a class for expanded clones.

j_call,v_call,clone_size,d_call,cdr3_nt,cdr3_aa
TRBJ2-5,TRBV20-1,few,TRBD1,TGCAGTGCTCTTGCGGGGACAGGGTTCGGGGATACAGAGACCCAGTACTTC,CSALAGTGFGDTETQYF
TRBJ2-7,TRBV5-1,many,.,TGCGCCAGCAGCTTGGGGGTGAATACTCCGACCTACGAGCAGTACTTC,CASSLGVNTPTYEQYF
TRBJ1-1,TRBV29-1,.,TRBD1,TGCAGCGTTGCAGAGACAGGGGCTCGAAACACTGAAGCTTTCTTT,CSVAETGARNTEAFF
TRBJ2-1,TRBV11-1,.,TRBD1,TGTGCCAGCAGCCCTGTTCCCGGGGACAGCAGCTCCTACAATGAGCAGTTCTTC,CASSPVPGDSSSYNEQFF
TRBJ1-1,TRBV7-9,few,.,TGTGCCAGCAGCTTATATGGAACCCCGGCAAGTAACACTGAAGCTTTCTTT,CASSLYGTPASNTEAFF
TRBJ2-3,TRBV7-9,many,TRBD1,TGTGCCAGCAGCTTGGGCGACAGGGGGACGCAGTATTTT,CASSLGDRGTQYF
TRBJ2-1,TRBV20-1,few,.,TGCAGTTCTAGACGTACAGGGTTCGATGAGCAGTTCTTC,CSSRRTGFDEQFF
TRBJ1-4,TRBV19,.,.,TGTGCCAGTGCTGCTTGGATACAGACTAATAATGAAAAACTGTTTTTT,CASAAWIQTNNEKLFF
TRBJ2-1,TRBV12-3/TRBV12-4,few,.,TGTGCCAGCGGCTTTCTCCTAAGCGATGAGCAGTTCTTC,CASGFLLSDEQFF
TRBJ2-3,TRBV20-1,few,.,TGCAGTGCTGAGGGGACGAGGGAGGCAGATACGCAGTATTTT,CSAEGTREADTQYF
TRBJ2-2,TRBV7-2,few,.,TGTGCCAGCAGCGACCGAGCTCGGTCTACCGGGGAGCTGTTTTTT,CASSDRARSTGELFF
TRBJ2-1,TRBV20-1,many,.,TGCAGTGCTAGCATGTCCTACAATGAGCAGTTCTTC,CSASMSYNEQFF
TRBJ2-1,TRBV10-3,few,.,TGTGCCACTAGTGGCTTTGGCGATGAGCAGTTCTTC,CATSGFGDEQFF
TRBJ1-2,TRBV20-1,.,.,TGCAGTGCTAGTTTCCAGGGAGCCTATGGCTACACCTTC,CSASFQGAYGYTF
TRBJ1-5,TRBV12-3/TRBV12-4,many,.,TGTGCCAGCAACCCAACAGGTTTTTTCAGTCAGCCCCAGCATTTT,CASNPTGFFSQPQHF
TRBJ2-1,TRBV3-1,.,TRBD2,TGTGCCAGCATGGTTAGCGGGAGGAATGAGCAGTTCTTC,CASMVSGRNEQFF
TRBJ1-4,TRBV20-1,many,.,TGCAGTGCTAGACCCGACGGAACAACTAATGAAAAACTGTTTTTT,CSARPDGTTNEKLFF
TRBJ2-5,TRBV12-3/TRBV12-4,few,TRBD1,TGTGCCAGCAGTTTCTCTTCAGGGGGAGAGACCCAGTACTTC,CASSFSSGGETQYF
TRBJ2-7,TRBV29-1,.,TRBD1,TGCAGCGTTGAAGCGACAGGGGTCGGAGAGCAGTACTTC,CSVEATGVGEQYF
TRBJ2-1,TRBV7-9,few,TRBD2,TGTGCCAGCAGCTTAACCGGGACTAGGAGGGGCGATGAGCAGTTCTTC,CASSLTGTRRGDEQFF
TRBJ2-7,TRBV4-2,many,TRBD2,TGTGCCAGCAGCCAGGGACTAGGAGGCTTCGAGCAGTACTTC,CASSQGLGGFEQYF
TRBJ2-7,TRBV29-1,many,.,TGCAGCGTTGAGGGGGCCTACGAGCAGTACTTC,CSVEGAYEQYF
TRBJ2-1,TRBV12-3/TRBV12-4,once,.,TGTGCCAGCAGTGAAGGGACTCCCTCTTACAATGAGCAGTTCTTC,CASSEGTPSYNEQFF
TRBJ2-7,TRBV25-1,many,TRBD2,TGTGCCAGCAGTGATAGCGGGAGTTCCCACGAGCAGTACTTC,CASSDSGSSHEQYF
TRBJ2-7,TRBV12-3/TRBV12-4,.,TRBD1,TGTGCCAGCAGTATCCGGGACAGGGTGACCGAGCAGTACTTC,CASSIRDRVTEQYF
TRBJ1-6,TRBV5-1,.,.,TGCGCCAGCAGCTTGGCAGGGGCCGAATCACCCCTCCACTTT,CASSLAGAESPLHF
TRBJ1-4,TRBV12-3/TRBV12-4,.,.,TGTGCCAGCAGTTTACCCCGGACAGTTAATGAAAAACTGTTTTTT,CASSLPRTVNEKLFF
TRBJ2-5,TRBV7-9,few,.,TGTGCCAGCAGAAACGGATGGACAACCCAAGAGACCCAGTACTTC,CASRNGWTTQETQYF
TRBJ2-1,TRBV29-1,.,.,TGCAGCGCCTTAAGCGGTCCTGAGCAGTTCTTC,CSALSGPEQFF
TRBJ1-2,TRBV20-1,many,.,TGCAGTGCCTCACTGGGGGGTTCCCCTGGGTATGGCTACACCTTC,CSASLGGSPGYGYTF
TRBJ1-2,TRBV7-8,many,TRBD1,TGTGCCAGCAGCTTTGACAGGGAGGGAGGCTACACCTTC,CASSFDREGGYTF
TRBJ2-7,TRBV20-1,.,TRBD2,TGCAGTGCTACGCGCGGGAGGGCCCGTAGCGAGCAGTACTTC,CSATRGRARSEQYF
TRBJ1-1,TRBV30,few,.,TGTGCCTGGACTCCTCTAAGGCTGAACACTGAAGCTTTCTTT,CAWTPLRLNTEAFF
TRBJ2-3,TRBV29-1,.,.,TGCAGCGTTGCGGCGCTCACAGATACGCAGTATTTT,CSVAALTDTQYF
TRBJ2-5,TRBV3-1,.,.,TGTGCCAGCAGCCCCCCCGGGCTAGCGATCGACCAAGAGACCCAGTACTTC,CASSPPGLAIDQETQYF
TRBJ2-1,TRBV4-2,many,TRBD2,TGTGCCAGCAGCCAAGGCGGCGGGAGCTCCTACAATGAGCAGTTCTTC,CASSQGGGSSYNEQFF
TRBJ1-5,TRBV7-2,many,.,TGTGCCAGCAGCTTAGGTTCGGGGTCAAGTCAGCCCCAGCATTTT,CASSLGSGSSQPQHF
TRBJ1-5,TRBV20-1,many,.,TGCAGTGCTAGAGACCCACTCTACGACACTCAATATAGCAATCAGCCCCAGCATTTT,CSARDPLYDTQYSNQPQHF
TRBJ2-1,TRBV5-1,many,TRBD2,TGCGCCAGCAGCTTGGGGTCTAGCGGGTCTACCAATGAGCAGTTCTTC,CASSLGSSGSTNEQFF